One T cell receptor beta chain is described in this entry. Its specificity is not known. This same CDR3 is encoded by further DNA sequences in the sample. There are 11 residues in the CDR3. The V end was cut by 5 bases, the J end by 0 bases, with 2 bases between. Germline-derived CDR1 and CDR2 are MDHEN and SYDVKM. The data stem from a study of shared clonotypes between healthy human individuals. This table comes from immunoSEQ multiplex PCR, and its TCRdb copy is limited to in-frame clones, with some not included. The sample has around 1.6 million clones, approximately 98% seen once. Researchers partitioned CD4+ cells into CD45RA+ naive and CD45RA-negative memory subsets. Study-wide findings and caveats: Non-shared clonotypes showed lower generation probabilities than clonotypes common to all four donors. The rarefaction results pointed to incomplete sorted-subset sequencing despite large depth. In having few donors, the study represented limited genetic and exposure-history diversity.

The sequencing sample was made of naive CD4+ T cells sorted from blood. Sample subset: CD45RA+ positively selected. The J gene is TRBJ2-7, the V gene TRBV28; D remains unclear. The origin of this receptor is a man aged 30 to 45 in good health. The CDR3: CASSDSYEQYF. CDR3 bases: TGTGCCAGCAGTGACTCCTACGAGCAGTACTTC.